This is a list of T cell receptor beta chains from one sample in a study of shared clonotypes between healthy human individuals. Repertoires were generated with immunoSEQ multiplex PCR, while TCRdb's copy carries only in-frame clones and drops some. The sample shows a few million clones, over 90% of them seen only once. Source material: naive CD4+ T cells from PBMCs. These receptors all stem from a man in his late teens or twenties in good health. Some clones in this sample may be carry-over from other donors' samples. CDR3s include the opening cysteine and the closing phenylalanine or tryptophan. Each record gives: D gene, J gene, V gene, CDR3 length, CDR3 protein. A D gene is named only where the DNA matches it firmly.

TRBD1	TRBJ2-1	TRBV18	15	CASSYGQGWYNEQFF
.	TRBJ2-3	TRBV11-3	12	CASSLGSDTQYF
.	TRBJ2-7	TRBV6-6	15	CASSRTQAGVTEQYF
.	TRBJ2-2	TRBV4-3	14	CASSQGGGTGELFF
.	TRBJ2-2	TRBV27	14	CASSFRPNTGELFF
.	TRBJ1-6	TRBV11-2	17	CASSPHGSKSYNSPLHF
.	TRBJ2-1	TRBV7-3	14	CASSLMAGYNEQFF
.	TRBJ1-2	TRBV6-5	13	CASRLTDQQSYTF
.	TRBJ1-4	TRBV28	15	CASSLGRFRGEKLFF
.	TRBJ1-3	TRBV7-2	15	CASSLEAFSGNTIYF
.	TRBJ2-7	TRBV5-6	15	CASRARGSGYYEQYF
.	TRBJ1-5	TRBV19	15	CASSMQGIRSQPQHF
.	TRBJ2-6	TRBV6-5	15	CASSYFRGRANVLTF
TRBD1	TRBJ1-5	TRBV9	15	CASSRTGGGDQPQHF
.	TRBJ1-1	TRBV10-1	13	CASKAQLNTEAFF
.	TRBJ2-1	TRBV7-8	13	CASSSDSYNEQFF
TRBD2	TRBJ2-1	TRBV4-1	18	CASSQDTPGGRSSYEQFF
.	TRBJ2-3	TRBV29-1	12	CSVDEATDTQYF